This T cell receptor (beta chain) was obtained from a study of T-cell reconstitution after alpha-beta-depleted transplantation in children. This clonotype showed up just a few times. Germline values: CDR1 SGHTA, CDR2 FQGNSA. This CDR3 is built from 16 residues. V was pared by 2 bases and J by 3 bases, with 14 bases between. For TCRbeta, the library was prepared with unique molecular identifiers. TCRdb redid the calling of the PCR reads with MiXCR, one entry per CDR3 protein. The sample lists a few hundred thousand distinct CDR3 sequences; 9.5% to 15% were seen once. The input for sequencing was PBMCs from the stem cell graft donor, taken from the stem cell graft. This sequence originates from a human donor who donated a stem cell graft to a child with combined immunodeficiency. V is TRBV7-2 and J is TRBJ1-5; tentative D call: TRBD1 (5 bases). In DNA form, the CDR3 reads TGTGCCAGCAGCTTATCCGGGGGTTACAACAATCAGCCCCAGCATTTT. Protein sequence: CASSLSGGYNNQPQHF. The whole variable domain, filled in from reference TRBV7-2 and TRBJ1-5, reads GAGVSQSPSNKVTEKGKDVELRCDPISGHTALYWYRQSLGQGLEFLIYFQGNSAPDKSGLPSDRFSAERTGGSVSTLTIQRTQQEDSAVYLCASSLSGGYNNQPQHFGDGTRLSIL.